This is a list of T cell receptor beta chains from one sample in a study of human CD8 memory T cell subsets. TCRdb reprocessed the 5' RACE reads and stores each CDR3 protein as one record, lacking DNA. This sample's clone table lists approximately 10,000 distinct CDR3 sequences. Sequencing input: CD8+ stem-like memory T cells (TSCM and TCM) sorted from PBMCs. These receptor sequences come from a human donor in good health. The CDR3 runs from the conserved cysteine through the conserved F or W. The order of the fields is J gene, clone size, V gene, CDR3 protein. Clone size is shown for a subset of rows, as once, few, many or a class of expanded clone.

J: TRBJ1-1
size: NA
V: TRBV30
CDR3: CAWKTGGNTEAFF

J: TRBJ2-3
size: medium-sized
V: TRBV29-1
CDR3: CSVALGQGPMYF

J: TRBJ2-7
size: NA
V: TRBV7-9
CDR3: CASSYSSGRGNEQYF

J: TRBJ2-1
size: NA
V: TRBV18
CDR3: CASRGTSANEQFF

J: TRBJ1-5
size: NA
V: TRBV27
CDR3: CASRTIQDSNQPQHF

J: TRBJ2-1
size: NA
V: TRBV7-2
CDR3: CASSLTLAGGYNEQFF

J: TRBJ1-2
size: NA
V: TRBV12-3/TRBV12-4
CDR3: CASSPGTANYGYTF

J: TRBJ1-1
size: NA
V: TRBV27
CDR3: CASGYRGPNTEAFF

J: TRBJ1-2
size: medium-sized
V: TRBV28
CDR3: CASTGLGRKGYTF

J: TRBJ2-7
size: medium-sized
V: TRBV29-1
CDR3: CSVEVPGNENYEQYF

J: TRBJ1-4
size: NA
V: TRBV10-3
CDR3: CAISESKETNEKLFF

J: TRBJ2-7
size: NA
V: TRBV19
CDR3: CASSPGDPLEQYF

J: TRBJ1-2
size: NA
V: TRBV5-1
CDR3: CASSLDGGNYGYTF

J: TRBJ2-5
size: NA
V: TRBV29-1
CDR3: CSVVQGAGETQYF

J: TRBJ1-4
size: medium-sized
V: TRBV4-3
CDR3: CASSQERSATNEKLFF

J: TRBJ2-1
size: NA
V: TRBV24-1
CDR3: CATSDLGLQPNEQFF

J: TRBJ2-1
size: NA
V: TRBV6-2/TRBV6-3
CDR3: CASSLRGRGEQFF

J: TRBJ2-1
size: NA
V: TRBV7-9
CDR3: CASSLTSGRPGEQFF

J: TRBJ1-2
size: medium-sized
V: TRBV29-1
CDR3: CSVEGTGGGYGYTF

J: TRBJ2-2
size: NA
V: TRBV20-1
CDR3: CSARTIGTSGNTGELFF

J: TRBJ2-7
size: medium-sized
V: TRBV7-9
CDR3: CASSLTGDYEQYF

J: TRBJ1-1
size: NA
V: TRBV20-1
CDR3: CSAGRRTRPGVSMNTEAFF

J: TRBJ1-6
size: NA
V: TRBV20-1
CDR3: CSARDQRNEGEDSPLHF

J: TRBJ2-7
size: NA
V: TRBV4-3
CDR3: CASSQDLAGGTYEQYF

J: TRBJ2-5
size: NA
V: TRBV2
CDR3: CASSEALGDPETQYF

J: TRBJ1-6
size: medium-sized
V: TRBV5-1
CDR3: CASSSRPTSANSPLHF

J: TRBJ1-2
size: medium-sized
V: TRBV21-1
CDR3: CASSGSTGSSNYGYTF

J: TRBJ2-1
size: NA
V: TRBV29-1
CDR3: CSVEDHYRESYNEQFF